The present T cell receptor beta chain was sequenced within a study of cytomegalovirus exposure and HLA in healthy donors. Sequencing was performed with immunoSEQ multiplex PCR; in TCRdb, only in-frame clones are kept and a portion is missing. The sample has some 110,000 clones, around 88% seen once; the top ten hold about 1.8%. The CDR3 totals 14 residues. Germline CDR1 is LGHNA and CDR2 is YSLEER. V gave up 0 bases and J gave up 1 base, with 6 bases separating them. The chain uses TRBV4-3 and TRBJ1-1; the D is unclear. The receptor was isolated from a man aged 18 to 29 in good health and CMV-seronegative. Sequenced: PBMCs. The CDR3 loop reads CASSQEGRNTEAFF. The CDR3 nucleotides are TGCGCCAGCAGCCAAGAGGGCCGGAACACTGAAGCTTTCTTT.